These 17 T cell receptor beta chains originate from one sample sequenced in a study of blood T cell repertoires in COVID-19. Data came from immunoSEQ multiplex PCR; TCRdb stores just in-frame clones and leaves some out. The data hold about 480,000 clones, with 70% to 90% observed a single time. What was sequenced was PBMCs or T cells enriched from blood (not recorded which). The receptors stem from a woman aged 40 to 50 who had recovered from COVID-19.

The chain combines TRBV4-1 with TRBJ2-1; D perhaps matches TRBD1 (6 bases). This CDR3 is built from 16 residues. CDR1 and CDR2 from the germline V gene are MGHRA and YSYEKL. V lost 3 bases and J lost 8, with 20 bases in between. The CDR3 DNA reads as TGCGCCAGCAGCCAGGGTACAGGGCTCGCCGTTTATGAGCAGTTCTTC. Translation gives CASSQGTGLAVYEQFF.

The chain joins TRBV29-1 to TRBJ2-3; maybe TRBD1 (6 bases). Trimming shortened V by 2 bases and J by 5 bases, and 14 bases separated the two germline ends. Germline CDR1 SQVTM, CDR2 ANQGSEA. The CDR3 is 14 residues long. The CDR3 nucleotides read TGCAGCGTTGAAAACAGGGCGCTAGGAGATACGCAGTATTTT. This sequence encodes CSVENRALGDTQYF.

The chain combines TRBV6-5 with TRBJ2-3; no clear D. Germline-derived CDR1 and CDR2 are MNHEY and SVGAGI. The ends were cut back, 7 bases at V and 4 bases at J, with 18 bases in the middle. The CDR3 sequence is 15 residues long. This chain's CDR3 is CASKFPIGEADTQYF. As DNA, the CDR3 is TGTGCCAGCAAATTCCCCATAGGTGAGGCAGATACGCAGTATTTT.

CDR3 amino acids: CAISDRGEVYEQYF. Written as DNA, the CDR3 is TGTGCCATCAGTGACCGGGGGGAGGTCTACGAGCAGTACTTC. This chain uses TRBV10-3 with TRBJ2-7, with 7 bases aligning to TRBD2. CDR1 and CDR2 (germline): ENHRY, SYGVKD. Unmatched junction bases numbered 5, after V lost 3 bases and J lost 3 bases. The CDR3 has 14 amino acids.

This chain joins TRBV27 and TRBJ2-7, with D perhaps TRBD2 (6 bases). The CDR3 has 14 amino acids. CDR1 and CDR2 (germline): MNHEY, SMNVEV (reference sequence). The V end lost 2 bases, the J end lost 6 bases, and 14 bases lay between the germline ends. The CDR3 nucleotides read TGTGCCAGCAGTTTAGTGGGGGGTGAGACCGAGCAGTACTTC. Translated: CASSLVGGETEQYF.

This chain joins TRBV11-3 and TRBJ2-1; TRBD2 matches at 12 bases. V dropped 5 bases and J dropped 4; count of bases not matched to a gene: 9. Germline values: CDR1 SGHNT, CDR2 YENEEA. There are 17 residues in the CDR3. For the CDR3, the DNA is TGTGCCAGCAGCCCGACCGGACTAGCGGGGTTATACAATGAGCAGTTCTTC. It is translated as CASSPTGLAGLYNEQFF.

This clone was seen a few times. The J gene is TRBJ2-1, the V gene TRBV5-1, with D possibly matching TRBD2 (6 bases). There are 14 residues in the CDR3. Germline CDR1 SGHRS, CDR2 YFSETQ. The germline V and J ends were trimmed by 0 bases and 5 bases, with 9 bases remaining between them. The CDR3 bases are TGCGCCAGCAGCTTGGCTAGCGAAGACAATGAGCAGTTCTTC. Its translation is CASSLASEDNEQFF.

This chain links TRBV7-9 with TRBJ1-1, with D perhaps TRBD1 (5 bases). Trimming shortened V by 4 bases and J by 0 bases, and 15 bases separated the two germline ends. The CDR3 spans 16 residues. In germline, CDR1 is SEHNR, CDR2 FQNEAQ (reference sequence). The CDR3 loop is CASSSGWGDVNTEAFF. The CDR3 DNA sequence: TGTGCCAGCAGCTCGGGTTGGGGGGATGTGAACACTGAAGCTTTCTTT.

The chain employs TRBV25-1 and TRBJ2-3, with D possibly TRBD2 on 5 matching bases. CDR1 MGHDK and CDR2 SYGVNS come from the germline V gene. The CDR3 spans 18 residues. V shed 4 bases and J shed 0 bases, with 20 bases lying between them. Here the CDR3 reads CASSVGLWAGTSTDTQYF. The CDR3 bases are TGTGCCAGCAGTGTGGGCCTGTGGGCGGGTACTAGCACAGATACGCAGTATTTT.

The rearrangement links TRBV7-2 to TRBJ1-5; D might be TRBD1 (5 bases). Germline CDR1 and CDR2: SGHTA and FQGNSA. V was pared by 3 bases and J by 7 bases, with 10 bases between. This CDR3 has 13 residues. In DNA, the CDR3 is TGTGCCAGCAGCTTGATAAGGGGACAGCCCCAGCATTTT. Residues: CASSLIRGQPQHF.

The chain links TRBV5-1 to TRBJ1-1; tentatively, D is TRBD1 (6 bases). The germline CDR1 and CDR2 sequences are SGHRS and YFSETQ. The CDR3 has 17 amino acids. V was clipped by 3 bases and J by 5 bases, with 23 bases between them. The CDR3 bases are TGCGCCAGCAGCTGGGGGAGGGTTTCAGGGGCAGGGACTGAAGCTTTCTTT. Translation: CASSWGRVSGAGTEAFF.

V gene TRBV19 combines with J gene TRBJ1-4, with 7 nucleotides matching TRBD1. CDR3 length: 15 residues. Germline assignment: CDR1 LNHDA and CDR2 SQIVND (reference sequence). J was trimmed by 0 bases and V by 6 bases; bases with no gene match: 4. The CDR3 here is CASSPGTATNEKLFF. CDR3 in DNA: TGTGCCAGTAGCCCAGGGACAGCAACTAATGAAAAACTGTTTTTT.

This chain joins TRBV10-3 and TRBJ2-2, with 9 bases aligning to TRBD2. The J segment lost 6 bases and the V segment lost 4 bases, leaving 3 bases of the junction unmatched. The germline CDR1 and CDR2 sequences are ENHRY and SYGVKD. The CDR3 runs 14 residues. The CDR3 sequence: CAISGGLAPGELFF. The DNA of the CDR3 is TGTGCCATCAGTGGGGGACTAGCTCCCGGGGAGCTGTTTTTT.

The CDR3 DNA sequence: TGTGCCACCCGGTCCCTCTATAATTCACCCCTCCACTTT. As protein: CATRSLYNSPLHF. The chain combines TRBV24-1 with TRBJ1-6; D is uncertain. V shed 9 bases and J shed 3 bases, with 8 bases lying between them. The CDR3 runs 13 residues. Germline loops: CDR1 KGHDR, CDR2 SFDVKD.

This chain connects TRBV29-1 to TRBJ1-1, with 10 bases identical to TRBD1. Germline V gene lookup returns CDR1 SQVTM and CDR2 ANQGSEA. The CDR3 length is 14 residues. The V and J ends lost 6 bases and 1 base, in that order; junction bases with no gene match: 5. The CDR3 region is CSVRTGGSNTEAFF. DNA for the CDR3: TGCAGCGTGAGGACAGGGGGGTCGAACACTGAAGCTTTCTTT.

This chain links TRBV5-1 with TRBJ2-5; unclear D gene. Germline assignment: CDR1 SGHRS and CDR2 YFSETQ. Trimming cost V 0 bases and J 9 bases, with 6 bases left between them. The CDR3 contains 11 residues. CDR3 in amino acids: CASSLGLAQYF. CDR3 sequence (DNA): TGCGCCAGCAGCTTGGGACTTGCCCAGTACTTC. The variable domain in full, with the rest retrieved from reference TRBV5-1 and TRBJ2-5, is KAGVTQTPRYLIKTRGQQVTLSCSPISGHRSVSWYQQTPGQGLQFLFEYFSETQRNKGNFPGRFSGRQFSNSRSEMNVSTLELGDSALYLCASSLGLAQYFGPGTRLLVL.

This clone was found once. V is TRBV19 and J is TRBJ2-6; D may be TRBD1 (5 bases). Germline CDR1 is LNHDA and CDR2 is SQIVND (reference sequence). The V end lost 1 base, the J end lost 2 bases, and 9 bases lay between the germline ends. This CDR3 spans 16 amino acids. CDR3 region: CASSIAQGAGANVLTF. CDR3 nucleotide sequence: TGTGCCAGTAGTATAGCGCAGGGTGCTGGGGCCAACGTCCTGACTTTC.